These 29 T cell receptor beta chains were all obtained from the same sample, sequenced in a study of shared clonotypes between healthy human individuals. Using immunoSEQ multiplex PCR, the repertoire was profiled, and TCRdb retains in-frame clones only, with some absent. The sample records about 2 million clones, about 95% being singletons. In the naive CD8 group, cells lacked CD45RO and were positively selected for CCR7, so terminally differentiated effector memory CD45RA+ cells were left out. The sample taken for sequencing was naive CD8+ T cells sorted from blood. The receptors were sampled from a man younger than 30 in good health.

The V call is TRBV27, the J call TRBJ1-4, with no clear D. In germline, CDR1 is MNHEY, CDR2 SMNVEV (reference sequence). With 4 bases removed from V and 0 bases from J, the gap between germline ends came to 6 bases. The CDR3 covers 14 residues. The CDR3 coding sequence is TGTGCCAGCAGTTCTTCTACAACTAATGAAAAACTGTTTTTT. It encodes CASSSSTTNEKLFF. The variable domain in full, with the rest retrieved from reference TRBV27 and TRBJ1-4, is EAQVTQNPRYLITVTGKKLTVTCSQNMNHEYMSWYRQDPGLGLRQIYYSMNVEVTDKGDVPEGYKVSRKEKRNFPLILESPSPNQTSLYFCASSSSTTNEKLFFGSGTQLSVL.

J is TRBJ1-2 and V is TRBV4-1, with D possibly TRBD1 on 6 matching bases. This CDR3 is built from 17 residues. V lost 0 bases, J lost 3 bases, and 17 bases lay in between. Germline CDR1 is MGHRA and CDR2 is YSYEKL. CDR3 sequence: CASSQEGARGVHYGYTF. The CDR3 DNA reads TGCGCCAGCAGCCAAGAAGGTGCCAGGGGCGTTCACTATGGCTACACCTTC.

The V call is TRBV14, the J call TRBJ2-7, with D perhaps matching TRBD2 (6 bases). In germline, CDR1 is SGHDN, CDR2 FVKESK. The CDR3 covers 14 residues. V gave up 1 base and J gave up 7 bases, with 14 bases separating them. CDR3 sequence: CASSQAQVGGEQYF. The CDR3 region has the DNA TGTGCCAGCAGCCAAGCTCAGGTGGGGGGTGAGCAGTACTTC.

Comment on this clone: Other DNA sequences in this specimen translate into the identical CDR3. The rearrangement links TRBV4-3 to TRBJ2-7, with 14 bases that match TRBD2. CDR3 size: 15 residues. Losses at the gene ends were 3 bases for V and 2 bases for J; bases not matched to a gene: 0. The germline V gene encodes CDR1 LGHNA and CDR2 YSLEER. Here the CDR3 reads CASSQGLAGAYEQYF. The CDR3 nucleotides read TGCGCCAGCAGCCAGGGACTAGCGGGGGCCTACGAGCAGTACTTC.

The chain employs TRBV7-9 and TRBJ2-1, with D tentatively TRBD2 (6 bases). The germline CDR1 and CDR2 sequences are SEHNR and FQNEAQ (reference sequence). CDR3 length: 15 amino acids. Trimming cost V 8 bases and J 7 bases, with 21 bases left between them. The CDR3 reads CASGPSGAPRNEQFF. DNA of the CDR3: TGTGCCAGCGGCCCCTCGGGAGCCCCGAGGAATGAGCAGTTCTTC.

The chain carries TRBV28 and TRBJ1-4, with 7 bases fitting TRBD1. V shed 5 bases and J 5 bases; nucleotides not matched to a gene: 11. CDR1 is MDHEN, CDR2 SYDVKM, per germline. The length of the CDR3 is 16 residues. CDR3 sequence (DNA): TGTGCCAGCAGTCCAACATACGGGACAGAAAATGAAAAACTGTTTTTT. This gives the protein CASSPTYGTENEKLFF.

In this sample, this clone turned up once. This chain joins TRBV11-2 and TRBJ2-7, with D perhaps TRBD1 (6 bases). CDR1 and CDR2 (germline): SGHAT, FQNNGV. CDR3 length: 14 residues. Deletions cut 1 base from V and 3 bases from J, with 10 bases between. CDR3: CASSLAGQLYEQYF. CDR3 nucleotide sequence: TGTGCCAGCAGCTTAGCAGGACAGCTCTACGAGCAGTACTTC.

The chain combines TRBV7-9 with TRBJ1-1; no definite D call. Trimming pared 5 bases from V and 3 bases from J, leaving 7 bases between. This CDR3 region has 12 residues. Per germline, CDR1 SEHNR and CDR2 FQNEAQ (reference sequence). CDR3 residues: CASSDSYTEAFF. CDR3 in DNA: TGTGCCAGCAGCGACTCATACACTGAAGCTTTCTTT.

This rearrangement joins TRBV6-6 to TRBJ2-7; D remains unclear. From germline, CDR1 is MNHNY and CDR2 SVGAGI (reference sequence). This CDR3 has 11 residues. V lost 10 bases to trimming and J lost 3 bases, with 10 bases between them. The chain's CDR3 is CAIQDGYEQYF. The CDR3 DNA is TGTGCCATCCAAGACGGCTACGAGCAGTACTTC.

The chain combines TRBV7-9 with TRBJ1-2; no reliable D call. The CDR3 runs 15 residues. V lost 1 base, J lost 1 base, and 10 bases lay in between. The germline V gene has CDR1 SEHNR and CDR2 FQNEAQ (reference sequence). DNA for the CDR3: TGTGCCAGCAGCTTAGTCGTGGGGAATAACTATGGCTACACCTTC. Translation: CASSLVVGNNYGYTF.

The genes are TRBV30 and TRBJ2-5, with TRBD1 identical over 12 bases. V lost 5 bases to trimming and J lost 4 bases; unmatched junction nucleotides: 5. Germline lookup yields CDR1 GTSNPN and CDR2 SVGIG (reference sequence). This CDR3 has 14 residues. This chain's CDR3 is CAWGTGGSRETQYF. CDR3 DNA: TGTGCCTGGGGGACAGGGGGCTCGAGAGAGACCCAGTACTTC. Based on the CDR3 plus reference TRBV30 and TRBJ2-5, the full variable domain is SQTIHQWPATLVQPVGSPLSLECTVEGTSNPNLYWYRQAAGRGLQLLFYSVGIGQISSEVPQNLSASRPQDRQFILSSKKLLLSDSGFYLCAWGTGGSRETQYFGPGTRLLVL.

The chain carries TRBV9 and TRBJ2-3, with D perhaps TRBD1 (6 bases). V lost 0 bases, J lost 2 bases, and 10 bases lay in between. There are 15 residues in the CDR3. Germline V gene sequence: CDR1 SGDLS, CDR2 YYNGEE. CDR3 amino acids: CASSVDSGVTDTQYF. DNA of the CDR3: TGTGCCAGCAGCGTAGACTCAGGGGTCACAGATACGCAGTATTTT.

V usage is TRBV7-9 and J usage is TRBJ2-1; TRBD2 matches at 11 bases. Germline assignment: CDR1 SEHNR and CDR2 FQNEAQ (reference sequence). V shed 5 bases and J 8 bases; nucleotides not matched to a gene: 14. CDR3 length: 17 amino acids. The CDR3 protein is CASSLLFTGLAEDEQFF. The CDR3 nucleotides read TGTGCCAGCAGCCTATTATTTACGGGACTAGCGGAAGATGAGCAGTTCTTC.

This chain connects TRBV27 to TRBJ2-7; the D gene is possibly TRBD1 (5 bases). The CDR3 covers 12 residues. Trimming left V 0 bases short and J 6 bases short, with 6 bases between. CDR1 MNHEY and CDR2 SMNVEV come from the germline V gene (reference sequence). CDR3 sequence: CASSLSGVEQYF. CDR3 nucleotide sequence: TGTGCCAGCAGTTTATCAGGGGTCGAGCAGTACTTC.

The table lists this clone with a few counts. J is TRBJ1-2 and V is TRBV6-1; D remains unclear. V dropped 4 bases and J dropped 4 bases, with 10 bases sitting between them. This CDR3 comprises 13 residues. CDR1 and CDR2 from the germline V gene are MNHNS and SASEGT. Here the CDR3 reads CASSGVPLYGYTF. Written as DNA, the CDR3 is TGTGCCAGCAGTGGGGTCCCTCTCTATGGCTACACCTTC.

The chain links TRBV18 to TRBJ2-7; TRBD2 is a possible D gene (7 bases). V was clipped by 3 bases and J by 0 bases, with 18 bases between them. From germline, CDR1 is KGHSH and CDR2 LQKENI. The CDR3 runs 17 residues. CDR3 DNA sequence: TGTGCCAGCTCACCCATTGGGCCGGGGGGCGGCTCCTACGAGCAGTACTTC. Translation: CASSPIGPGGGSYEQYF.

The chain has TRBV14 and TRBJ2-1, with no clear D. V lost 0 bases to trimming and J lost 4 bases, with 10 bases between them. Germline V gene lookup returns CDR1 SGHDN and CDR2 FVKESK. The CDR3 has 15 amino acids. The CDR3 here is CASSQELEGYNEQFF. The DNA for the CDR3 is TGTGCCAGCAGCCAAGAGCTGGAAGGGTACAATGAGCAGTTCTTC.

A single count supports this clone. The chain uses TRBV2 and TRBJ2-3, with TRBD2 matching 11 bases. V dropped 1 base and J dropped 0; count of bases not matched to a gene: 6. The CDR3 runs 18 residues. The V gene's germline CDR1 is SNHLY and CDR2 FYNNEI. This chain's CDR3 is CASSEEVAGGPSTDTQYF. CDR3 bases: TGTGCCAGCAGTGAAGAGGTAGCGGGGGGGCCTAGCACAGATACGCAGTATTTT.

The rearrangement uses TRBV4-1 and TRBJ1-1; 8 positions agree with TRBD1. The CDR3 has 15 amino acids. Germline CDR1 MGHRA, CDR2 YSYEKL. Trimming took 1 base from V and 5 from J; bases not matched to a gene: 6. CDR3 residues: CASSQAPQGDTEAFF. The CDR3 region has the DNA TGCGCCAGCAGCCAAGCCCCACAGGGGGATACTGAAGCTTTCTTT.

Remarks on this clone: Different DNA sequences within this sample yield the same CDR3. This sequence joins TRBV5-1 and TRBJ1-1, with a possible D match to TRBD1 (5 bases). V gave up 0 bases and J gave up 0 bases, with 9 bases separating them. Germline CDR1 reads SGHRS; CDR2 reads YFSETQ. This CDR3 has 15 residues. CDR3 DNA sequence: TGCGCCAGCAGCTTGGATCGGGGGTTGAACACTGAAGCTTTCTTT. Translating it yields CASSLDRGLNTEAFF. Full variable domain (rest looked up from reference TRBV5-1 and TRBJ1-1): KAGVTQTPRYLIKTRGQQVTLSCSPISGHRSVSWYQQTPGQGLQFLFEYFSETQRNKGNFPGRFSGRQFSNSRSEMNVSTLELGDSALYLCASSLDRGLNTEAFFGQGTRLTVV.

The V gene is TRBV10-1, the J gene TRBJ2-7; D perhaps matches TRBD2 (5 bases). V lost 3 bases, J lost 3 bases, and 15 bases lay in between. Germline V lookup: CDR1 WNHNN, CDR2 SYGVQD (reference sequence). This CDR3 is built from 15 residues. In DNA, the CDR3 is TGCGCCAGCAGTGATGGAACTTTGGGGAGCTACGAGCAGTACTTC. It yields the protein CASSDGTLGSYEQYF.

This rearrangement joins TRBV7-9 to TRBJ2-1, with 9 nucleotides matching TRBD2. The junction had 12 bases not matched to a gene; V was cut back by 5 bases and J by 7 bases. Germline CDR1 and CDR2: SEHNR and FQNEAQ (reference sequence). There are 16 residues in the CDR3. The CDR3 nucleotides are TGTGCCAGCAGCACCCCTGGGCGGGGGGGCTATAATGAGCAGTTCTTC. Protein product: CASSTPGRGGYNEQFF.

The chain recombines TRBV4-1 with TRBJ1-5; the D is unclear. CDR3 length equals 15 residues. The V gene lost 2 bases and the J gene lost 5 bases, with 13 bases spanning the gap. The germline gives CDR1 MGHRA, CDR2 YSYEKL. The CDR3 loop is CASSQWRQAYQPQHF. CDR3 DNA sequence: TGCGCCAGCAGCCAATGGAGGCAGGCTTATCAGCCCCAGCATTTT.

The CDR3 nucleotides are TGTGCCACCCTCAGGGTTTACAATGAGCAGTTCTTC. Protein product: CATLRVYNEQFF. V and J are TRBV13 and TRBJ2-1; tentatively, D is TRBD1 (5 bases). Germline CDR1 PRHDT, CDR2 FYEKMQ (reference sequence). V was cut by 10 bases and J by 4 bases, with 11 bases left in between. This CDR3 comprises 12 residues.

The chain recombines TRBV7-6 with TRBJ2-2, with 7 bases matching TRBD1. The germline CDR1 and CDR2 sequences are SGHVS and FNYEAQ. V trimming: 4 bases; J trimming: 2 bases; junction bases outside the gene matches: 7. The CDR3 totals 16 residues. CDR3 coding DNA: TGTGCCAGCAGCTCTCCGGGACAGCCTAACACCGGGGAGCTGTTTTTT. This encodes CASSSPGQPNTGELFF.

The rearrangement uses TRBV6-5 and TRBJ2-7; TRBD1 matches 7 bases. The length of the CDR3 is 16 residues. Germline assignment: CDR1 MNHEY and CDR2 SVGAGI. The V gene end was trimmed by 0 bases and the J gene end by 3 bases; junction bases not matched to a gene: 8. CDR3 amino acids: CASSYSSGTVGYEQYF. In DNA, the CDR3 is TGTGCCAGCAGTTACTCATCCGGGACAGTCGGCTACGAGCAGTACTTC.

The chain couples TRBV7-9 to TRBJ2-2; D possibly corresponds to TRBD2 (7 bases). Deletions cut 1 base from V and 5 bases from J, with 14 bases between. CDR1 is SEHNR, CDR2 FQNEAQ, per germline (reference sequence). This CDR3 is 16 amino acids long. In DNA form, the CDR3 reads TGTGCCAGCAGCTTAGAACAGGGAGGGGATACCGGGGAGCTGTTTTTT. Amino acids: CASSLEQGGDTGELFF.

The chain employs TRBV7-9 and TRBJ2-6; D gene uncertain. The V gene lost 5 bases and the J gene lost 0 bases, with 5 bases spanning the gap. Germline CDR1 and CDR2: SEHNR and FQNEAQ (reference sequence). This CDR3 is built from 14 residues. As DNA, the CDR3 is TGTGCCAGCAGCGAGCCCTCTGGGGCCAACGTCCTGACTTTC. Its translation: CASSEPSGANVLTF.

This clone was recorded once. The same CDR3 is also encoded by other DNA sequences in this sample. This sequence joins TRBV9 and TRBJ1-2, with no clear D. CDR3 length: 11 residues. Per germline, CDR1 SGDLS and CDR2 YYNGEE. V lost 7 bases, J lost 3 bases, and 7 bases lay in between. Written as DNA, the CDR3 is TGTGCCAGCGGCGGCGACTATGGCTACACCTTC. This gives the protein CASGGDYGYTF.